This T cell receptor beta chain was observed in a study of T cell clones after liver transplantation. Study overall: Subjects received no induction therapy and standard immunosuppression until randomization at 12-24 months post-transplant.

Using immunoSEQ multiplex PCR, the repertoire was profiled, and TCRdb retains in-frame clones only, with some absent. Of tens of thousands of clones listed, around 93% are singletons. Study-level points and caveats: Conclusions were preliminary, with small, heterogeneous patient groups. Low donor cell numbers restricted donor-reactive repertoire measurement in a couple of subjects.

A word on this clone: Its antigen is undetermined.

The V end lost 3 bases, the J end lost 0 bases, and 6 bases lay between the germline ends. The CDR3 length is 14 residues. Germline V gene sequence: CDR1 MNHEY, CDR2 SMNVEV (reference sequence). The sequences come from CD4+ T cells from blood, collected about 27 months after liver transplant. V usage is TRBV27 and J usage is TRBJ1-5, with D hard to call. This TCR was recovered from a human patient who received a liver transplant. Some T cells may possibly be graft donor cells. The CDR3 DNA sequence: TGTGCCAGCAGTTTCAGTGATAGCAATCAGCCCCAGCATTTT. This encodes CASSFSDSNQPQHF.